Shown below are 17 T cell receptor beta chains from a single sample sequenced in a study of OX40 agonist ivuxolimab in advanced cancers. Assay: immunoSEQ multiplex PCR; the TCRdb copy retains only in-frame clones and omits some. The sample holds 90,000 to 100,000 clones, under 85% seen once. The sequencing used CD4+ or CD8+ T cells sorted from blood, collected in a trial of the OX40 agonist ivuxolimab. The receptors were sampled from an adult with an advanced solid tumor such as melanoma, head and neck, liver or kidney cancer.

The chain couples TRBV4-3 to TRBJ2-5; D remains unclear. The J call may be wrong; the DNA end is better matched by TRBJ2-7. Per the germline V gene, CDR1 is LGHNA and CDR2 is YSLEER. CDR3 size: 14 residues. CDR3 in DNA: TGCGCCAGCAGCCAGAGTCAATTCTCCTACGAGCAGTACTTC. Its translation is CASSQSQFSYEQYF.

The chain uses TRBV5-1 and TRBJ1-1; TRBD1 matches 7 bases. Trimming removed 2 bases from V and 0 bases from J; junction bases left unmatched: 10. The CDR3 totals 17 residues. CDR1 and CDR2 (germline): SGHRS, YFSETQ. CDR3 residues: CASSLKDRTKMNTEAFF. The CDR3, as DNA: TGCGCCAGCAGCTTAAAGGACAGGACGAAAATGAACACTGAAGCTTTCTTT.

The chain has TRBV7-8 and TRBJ1-2; TRBD1 agrees at 8 bases. The trim removed 2 bases at V and 7 bases at J, leaving 12 bases unmatched. The length of the CDR3 is 16 residues. Germline V gene data show CDR1 as SGHVS and CDR2 as FQNEAQ. CDR3 nucleotides: TGTGCCAGCAGCTTATCTCAGACAGGGGAATTTAGTGGCTACACCTTC. This codes for CASSLSQTGEFSGYTF.

V is TRBV4-2 and J is TRBJ2-1; 10 bases map to TRBD2. V lost 0 bases, J lost 7 bases, and 6 bases stayed unmatched. CDR1 is LGHNA and CDR2 is YNFKEQ in the germline V gene. The CDR3 has 16 residues. CDR3 sequence (DNA): TGTGCCAGCAGCCAAGAACCAGCGGGAGGGAGGAATGAGCAGTTCTTC. This translates into CASSQEPAGGRNEQFF.

V gene TRBV29-1 combines with J gene TRBJ1-1; 7 bases are shared with TRBD1. V dropped 4 bases and J dropped 5; count of bases not matched to a gene: 7. The CDR3 sequence is 13 residues long. Germline V CDR1 and CDR2: SQVTM, ANQGSEA. The CDR3 sequence is CSVGQGGRTEAFF. CDR3 in DNA: TGCAGCGTTGGCCAGGGGGGAAGAACTGAAGCTTTCTTT.

This CDR3 reads CASSLRLLNDNEQFF. The CDR3 DNA sequence: TGCGCCAGCAGCTTGCGCCTCCTTAATGACAATGAGCAGTTCTTC. The J gene is TRBJ2-1, the V gene TRBV5-1; no firm D call. The CDR3 totals 15 residues. V gave up 1 base and J gave up 5 bases, with 13 bases separating them. Germline CDR1 is SGHRS and CDR2 is YFSETQ.

The genes are TRBV4-1 and TRBJ2-7; 7 bases agree with TRBD2. Germline assignment: CDR1 MGHRA and CDR2 YSYEKL. J gave up 4 bases and V 2 bases, and 8 bases lay outside the gene matches. The length of the CDR3 is 15 residues. This CDR3 is CASSQHGGSLYEQYF. The CDR3 nucleotides read TGCGCCAGCAGCCAACACGGCGGGAGTTTGTACGAGCAGTACTTC.

CDR3 protein: CSALSEKLFF. CDR3 DNA sequence: TGCAGTGCCCTAAGTGAAAAACTGTTTTTT. This chain uses TRBV20-1 with TRBJ1-4; D not resolved. Germline V CDR1 and CDR2: DFQATT, SNEGSKA (reference sequence). The V and J ends lost 6 bases and 7 bases respectively, with 6 bases between them. The CDR3 loop spans 10 amino acids.

The V gene is TRBV15, the J gene TRBJ2-1; D unclear. The CDR3 totals 12 residues. Germline loops: CDR1 LNHNV, CDR2 YYDKDF (reference sequence). V was clipped by 1 base and J by 10 bases, with 8 bases between them. The CDR3 reads CATSRGIGEQFF. Here the CDR3 DNA reads TGTGCCACCAGCAGAGGAATCGGGGAGCAGTTCTTC.

This sequence joins TRBV9 and TRBJ1-3; D perhaps matches TRBD1 (6 bases). The germline gives CDR1 SGDLS, CDR2 YYNGEE. V dropped 0 bases and J dropped 4 bases, with 11 bases sitting between them. This CDR3 is 15 amino acids long. CDR3 sequence: CASSVGTGWGNTIYF. The CDR3 bases are TGTGCCAGCAGCGTAGGAACAGGGTGGGGAAACACCATATATTTT.

The chain combines TRBV4-2 with TRBJ2-7; D is undetermined. V gave up 0 bases and J gave up 6 bases, with 15 bases separating them. The CDR3 runs 15 residues. Germline V gives CDR1 LGHNA, CDR2 YNFKEQ. The CDR3 protein is CASSQEHSSSAEQYF. CDR3 sequence (DNA): TGTGCCAGCAGCCAAGAACACTCCTCGTCCGCCGAGCAGTACTTC.

The rearrangement joins TRBV13 to TRBJ2-7, with D uncertain. V shed 0 bases and J shed 0 bases, with 12 bases lying between them. CDR1 and CDR2 (germline): PRHDT, FYEKMQ (reference sequence). The CDR3 extends over 16 amino acids. The DNA for the CDR3 is TGTGCCAGCAGCTTAGGAGGCCATCCAAGCTCCTACGAGCAGTACTTC. Encoded protein: CASSLGGHPSSYEQYF.

The V and J genes are TRBV9 and TRBJ2-1; 14 bases are shared with TRBD2. Trimming at V came to 0 bases and at J to 9 bases, leaving 2 bases not matched to a gene. The CDR3 runs 15 residues. Germline CDR1 is SGDLS and CDR2 is YYNGEE. The CDR3 region is CASSVAGTSGSEQFF. The CDR3 DNA reads TGTGCCAGCAGCGTAGCTGGGACTAGCGGGAGTGAGCAGTTCTTC.

On this clone itself: One end of the junction fails to match germline, which may point to a read error. This chain joins TRBV7-2 and TRBJ2-1; a weak D match, TRBD1 (6 bases). This CDR3 contains 15 residues. Germline V lookup: CDR1 SGHTA, CDR2 FQGNSA. CDR3 sequence (DNA): TGTGCCGGCAGCTTCCGAGGGACAAAATACAATGAGCAGTTCTTC. Its protein product is CAGSFRGTKYNEQFF.

The chain recombines TRBV28 with TRBJ2-3; 9 bases align to TRBD1. There are 16 residues in the CDR3. Trimming at V came to 5 bases and at J to 3 bases, leaving 9 bases not matched to a gene. CDR1 is MDHEN and CDR2 is SYDVKM in the germline V gene. The CDR3 region has the DNA TGTGCCAGCAGTCGACGGACAGGGGACGGGACAGATACGCAGTATTTT. Amino acid sequence: CASSRRTGDGTDTQYF.

This chain joins TRBV6-1 and TRBJ2-2, with 12 bases identical to TRBD2. Germline lookup yields CDR1 MNHNS and CDR2 SASEGT. With 3 bases clipped from V and 6 bases from J, the junction kept 11 bases outside the gene matches. The CDR3 consists of 18 residues. The CDR3 protein is CASSEWRLAGGRSGELFF. The CDR3 DNA sequence: TGTGCCAGCAGTGAGTGGCGCCTAGCGGGAGGGAGGTCCGGGGAGCTGTTTTTT.

The V gene is TRBV4-2, the J gene TRBJ2-2; 9 bases are a match to TRBD2. CDR3 length: 19 residues. Looked up from germline, CDR1 is LGHNA and CDR2 is YNFKEQ. The V and J ends lost 0 bases and 4 bases, in that order; junction bases with no gene match: 12. The CDR3 reads CASSQDLAGLYQSTGELFF. The CDR3 DNA sequence: TGTGCCAGCAGCCAAGACCTAGCGGGATTATACCAGAGCACCGGGGAGCTGTTTTTT.